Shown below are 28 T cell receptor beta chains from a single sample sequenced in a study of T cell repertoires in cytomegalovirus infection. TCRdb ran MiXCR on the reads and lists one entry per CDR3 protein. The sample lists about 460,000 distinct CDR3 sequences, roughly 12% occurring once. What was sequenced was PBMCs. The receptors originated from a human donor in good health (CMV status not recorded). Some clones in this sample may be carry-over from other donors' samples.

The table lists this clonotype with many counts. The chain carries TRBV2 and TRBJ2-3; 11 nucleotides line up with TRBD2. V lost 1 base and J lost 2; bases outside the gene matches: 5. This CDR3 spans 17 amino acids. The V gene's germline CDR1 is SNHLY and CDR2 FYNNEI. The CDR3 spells CASSEGLAGTTTDTQYF. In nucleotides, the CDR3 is TGTGCCAGCAGTGAAGGACTAGCGGGAACAACCACAGATACGCAGTATTTT.

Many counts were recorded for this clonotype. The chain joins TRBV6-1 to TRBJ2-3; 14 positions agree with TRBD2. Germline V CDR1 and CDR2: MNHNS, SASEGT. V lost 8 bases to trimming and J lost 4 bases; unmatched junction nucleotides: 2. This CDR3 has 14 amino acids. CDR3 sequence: CASRTSGRPDTQYF. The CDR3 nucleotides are TGTGCCAGCCGGACTAGCGGGAGGCCAGATACGCAGTATTTT.

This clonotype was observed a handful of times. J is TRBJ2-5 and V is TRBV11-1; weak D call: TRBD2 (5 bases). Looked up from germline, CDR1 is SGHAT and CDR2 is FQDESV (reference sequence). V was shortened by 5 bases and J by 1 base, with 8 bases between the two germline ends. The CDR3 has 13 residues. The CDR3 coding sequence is TGTGCCAGCAGCGAAGCGGTCCAAGAGACCCAGTACTTC. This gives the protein CASSEAVQETQYF.

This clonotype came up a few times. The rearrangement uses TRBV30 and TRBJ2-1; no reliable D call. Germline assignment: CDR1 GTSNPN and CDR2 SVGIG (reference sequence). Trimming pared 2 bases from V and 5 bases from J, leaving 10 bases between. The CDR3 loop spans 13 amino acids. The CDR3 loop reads CAWSPSLDNEQFF. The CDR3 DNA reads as TGTGCCTGGAGTCCATCTCTCGACAATGAGCAGTTCTTC. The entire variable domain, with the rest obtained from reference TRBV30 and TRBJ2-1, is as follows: SQTIHQWPATLVQPVGSPLSLECTVEGTSNPNLYWYRQAAGRGLQLLFYSVGIGQISSEVPQNLSASRPQDRQFILSSKKLLLSDSGFYLCAWSPSLDNEQFFGPGTRLTVL.

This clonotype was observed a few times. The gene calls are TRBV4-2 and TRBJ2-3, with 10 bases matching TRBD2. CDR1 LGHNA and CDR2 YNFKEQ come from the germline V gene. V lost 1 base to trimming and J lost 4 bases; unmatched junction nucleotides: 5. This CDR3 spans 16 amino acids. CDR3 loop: CASSQGLAGFPDTQYF. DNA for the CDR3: TGTGCCAGCAGCCAAGGACTAGCGGGTTTCCCAGATACGCAGTATTTT.

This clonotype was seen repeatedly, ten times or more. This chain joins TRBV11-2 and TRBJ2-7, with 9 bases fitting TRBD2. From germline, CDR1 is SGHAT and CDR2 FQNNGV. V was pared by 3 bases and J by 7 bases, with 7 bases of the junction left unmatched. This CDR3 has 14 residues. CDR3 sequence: CASSFTSGPVEQYF. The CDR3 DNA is TGTGCCAGCAGCTTCACTAGCGGGCCGGTTGAGCAGTACTTC.

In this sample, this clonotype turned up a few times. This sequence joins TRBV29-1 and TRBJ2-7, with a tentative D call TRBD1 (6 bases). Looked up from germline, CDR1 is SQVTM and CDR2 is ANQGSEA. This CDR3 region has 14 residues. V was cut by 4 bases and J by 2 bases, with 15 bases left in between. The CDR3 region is CSVVFGGSTYEQYF. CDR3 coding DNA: TGCAGCGTTGTATTTGGGGGCTCGACCTACGAGCAGTACTTC.

Written as DNA, the CDR3 is TGCGCCAGCAGCTTAAGGACTAGCGGTCCATACAATGAGCAGTTCTTC. Residues: CASSLRTSGPYNEQFF. The chain combines TRBV5-1 with TRBJ2-1, with 10 bases fitting TRBD2. Losses at the gene ends were 2 bases for V and 4 bases for J; bases not matched to a gene: 6. There are 16 residues in the CDR3. Germline assignment: CDR1 SGHRS and CDR2 YFSETQ.

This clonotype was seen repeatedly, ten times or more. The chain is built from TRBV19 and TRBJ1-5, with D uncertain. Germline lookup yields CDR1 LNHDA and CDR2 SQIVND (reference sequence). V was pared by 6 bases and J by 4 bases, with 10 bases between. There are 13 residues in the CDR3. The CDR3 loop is CASRGWGNQPQHF. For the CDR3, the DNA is TGTGCCAGTAGGGGGTGGGGTAATCAGCCCCAGCATTTT.

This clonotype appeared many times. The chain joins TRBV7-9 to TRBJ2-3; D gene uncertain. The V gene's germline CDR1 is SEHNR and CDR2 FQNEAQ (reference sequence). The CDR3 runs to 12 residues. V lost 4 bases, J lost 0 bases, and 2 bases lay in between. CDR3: CASSYSTDTQYF. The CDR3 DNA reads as TGTGCCAGCAGCTATAGCACAGATACGCAGTATTTT.

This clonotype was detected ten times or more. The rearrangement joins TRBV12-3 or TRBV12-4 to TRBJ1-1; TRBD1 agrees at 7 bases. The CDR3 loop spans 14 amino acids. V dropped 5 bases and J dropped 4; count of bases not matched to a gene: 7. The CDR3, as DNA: TGTGCCAGCAGTCCTGGGACAGCCATCACTGAAGCTTTCTTT. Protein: CASSPGTAITEAFF.

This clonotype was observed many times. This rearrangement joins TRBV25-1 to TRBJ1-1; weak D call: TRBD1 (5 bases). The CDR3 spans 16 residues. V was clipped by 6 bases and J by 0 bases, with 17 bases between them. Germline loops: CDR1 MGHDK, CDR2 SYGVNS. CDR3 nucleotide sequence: TGTGCCAGCAGCCCACCGTCAGGGCGGATGAACACTGAAGCTTTCTTT. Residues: CASSPPSGRMNTEAFF.

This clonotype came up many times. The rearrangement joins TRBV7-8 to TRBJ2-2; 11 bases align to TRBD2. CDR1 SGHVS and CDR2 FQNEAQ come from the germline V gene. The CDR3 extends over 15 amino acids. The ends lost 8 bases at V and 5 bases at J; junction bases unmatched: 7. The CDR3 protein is CASELAGARTGELFF. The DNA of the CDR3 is TGTGCCAGCGAACTAGCGGGGGCCAGGACCGGGGAGCTGTTTTTT. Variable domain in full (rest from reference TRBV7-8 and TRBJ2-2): GAGVSQSPRYKVAKRGQDVALRCDPISGHVSLFWYQQALGQGPEFLTYFQNEAQLDKSGLPSDRFFAERPEGSVSTLKIQRTQQEDSAVYLCASELAGARTGELFFGEGSRLTVL.

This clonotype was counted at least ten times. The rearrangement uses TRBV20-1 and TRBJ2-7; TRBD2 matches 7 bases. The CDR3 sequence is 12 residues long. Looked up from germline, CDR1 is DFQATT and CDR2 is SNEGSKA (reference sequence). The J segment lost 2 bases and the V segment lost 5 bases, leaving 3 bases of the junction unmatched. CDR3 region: CSARDYAYEQYF. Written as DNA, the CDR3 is TGCAGTGCTCGGGACTACGCCTACGAGCAGTACTTC.

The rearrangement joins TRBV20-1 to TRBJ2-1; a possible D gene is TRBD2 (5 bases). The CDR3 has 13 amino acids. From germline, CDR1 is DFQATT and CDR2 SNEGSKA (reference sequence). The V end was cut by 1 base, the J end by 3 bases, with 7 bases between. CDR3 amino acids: CSARVSGYNEQFF. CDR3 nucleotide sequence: TGCAGTGCTAGAGTGAGCGGCTACAATGAGCAGTTCTTC.

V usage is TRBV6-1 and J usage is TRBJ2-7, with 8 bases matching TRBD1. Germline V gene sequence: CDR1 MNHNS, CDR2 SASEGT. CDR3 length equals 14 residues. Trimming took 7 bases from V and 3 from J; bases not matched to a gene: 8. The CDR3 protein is CASMEQGVYYEQYF. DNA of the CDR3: TGTGCCAGCATGGAACAGGGGGTATACTACGAGCAGTACTTC.

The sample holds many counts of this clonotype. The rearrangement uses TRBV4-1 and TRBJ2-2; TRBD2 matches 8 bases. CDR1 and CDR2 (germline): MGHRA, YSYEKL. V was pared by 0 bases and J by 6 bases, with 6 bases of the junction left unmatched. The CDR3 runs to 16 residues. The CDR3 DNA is TGCGCCAGCAGCCAAGAGGGAAGCGGGAGCCCCGGGGAGCTGTTTTTT. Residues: CASSQEGSGSPGELFF.

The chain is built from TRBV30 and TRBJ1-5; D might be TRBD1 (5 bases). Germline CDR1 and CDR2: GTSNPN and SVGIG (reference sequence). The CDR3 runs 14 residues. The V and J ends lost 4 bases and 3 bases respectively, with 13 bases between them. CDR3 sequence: CAWNVGVLNQPQHF. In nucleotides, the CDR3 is TGTGCCTGGAATGTAGGGGTACTCAATCAGCCCCAGCATTTT. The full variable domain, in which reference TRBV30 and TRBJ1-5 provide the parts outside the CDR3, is SQTIHQWPATLVQPVGSPLSLECTVEGTSNPNLYWYRQAAGRGLQLLFYSVGIGQISSEVPQNLSASRPQDRQFILSSKKLLLSDSGFYLCAWNVGVLNQPQHFGDGTRLSIL.

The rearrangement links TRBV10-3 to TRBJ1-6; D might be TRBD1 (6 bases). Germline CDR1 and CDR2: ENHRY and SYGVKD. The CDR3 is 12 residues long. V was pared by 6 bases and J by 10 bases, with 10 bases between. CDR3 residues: CAIRQGKSPLHF. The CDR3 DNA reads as TGTGCCATCAGACAGGGAAAATCACCCCTCCACTTT.

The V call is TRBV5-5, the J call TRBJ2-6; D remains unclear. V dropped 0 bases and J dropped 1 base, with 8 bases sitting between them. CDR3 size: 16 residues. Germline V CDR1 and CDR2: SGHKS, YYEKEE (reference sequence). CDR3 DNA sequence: TGTGCCAGCAGCTTGGCCCCACATTCTGGGGCCAACGTCCTGACTTTC. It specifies CASSLAPHSGANVLTF.

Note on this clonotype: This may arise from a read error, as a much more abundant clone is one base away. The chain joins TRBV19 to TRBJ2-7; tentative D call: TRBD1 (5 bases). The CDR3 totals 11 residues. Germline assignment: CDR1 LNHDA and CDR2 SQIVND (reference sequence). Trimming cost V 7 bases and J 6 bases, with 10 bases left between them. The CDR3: CASKQESEQYF. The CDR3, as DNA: TGTGCCAGTAAACAGGAATCCGAGCAGTACTTC.

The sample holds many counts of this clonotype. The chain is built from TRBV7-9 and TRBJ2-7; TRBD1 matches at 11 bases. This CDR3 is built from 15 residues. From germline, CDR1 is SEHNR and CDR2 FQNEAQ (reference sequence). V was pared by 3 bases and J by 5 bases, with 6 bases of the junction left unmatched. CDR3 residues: CASSFGQGARNEQYF. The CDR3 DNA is TGTGCCAGCAGCTTTGGACAGGGGGCAAGGAACGAGCAGTACTTC.

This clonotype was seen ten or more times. The CDR3 spells CASSLVQGHQTQMNTEAFF. As DNA, the CDR3 is TGTGCCAGCAGCTTAGTACAGGGCCATCAAACCCAAATGAACACTGAAGCTTTCTTT. The chain uses TRBV11-2 and TRBJ1-1, with D maybe TRBD1 (6 bases). The ends were cut back, 1 base at V and 0 bases at J, with 21 bases in the middle. Germline values: CDR1 SGHAT, CDR2 FQNNGV. The CDR3 spans 19 residues.

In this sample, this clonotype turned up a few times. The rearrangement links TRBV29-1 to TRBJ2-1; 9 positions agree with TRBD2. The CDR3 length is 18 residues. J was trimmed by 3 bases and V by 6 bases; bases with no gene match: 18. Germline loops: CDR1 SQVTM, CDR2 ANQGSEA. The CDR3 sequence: CSVPVEGAGGGVYNEQFF. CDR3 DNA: TGCAGCGTGCCTGTCGAGGGGGCGGGAGGGGGGGTCTACAATGAGCAGTTCTTC.

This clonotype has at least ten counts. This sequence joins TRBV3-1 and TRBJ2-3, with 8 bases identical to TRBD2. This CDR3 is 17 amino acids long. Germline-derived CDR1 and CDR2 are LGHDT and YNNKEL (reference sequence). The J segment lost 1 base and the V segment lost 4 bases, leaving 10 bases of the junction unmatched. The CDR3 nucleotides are TGTGCCAGCAGCCGAAAGCGGGGGTTCCTTGGCACAGATACGCAGTATTTT. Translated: CASSRKRGFLGTDTQYF.

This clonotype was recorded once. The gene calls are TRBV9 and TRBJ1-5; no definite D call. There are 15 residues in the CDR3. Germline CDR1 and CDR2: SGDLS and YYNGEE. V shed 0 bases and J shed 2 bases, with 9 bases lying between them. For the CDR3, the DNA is TGTGCCAGCAGCGTAGACACAAGGGGCAATCAGCCCCAGCATTTT. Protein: CASSVDTRGNQPQHF. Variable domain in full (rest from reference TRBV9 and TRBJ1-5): DSGVTQTPKHLITATGQRVTLRCSPRSGDLSVYWYQQSLDQGLQFLIQYYNGEERAKGNILERFSAQQFPDLHSELNLSSLELGDSALYFCASSVDTRGNQPQHFGDGTRLSIL.

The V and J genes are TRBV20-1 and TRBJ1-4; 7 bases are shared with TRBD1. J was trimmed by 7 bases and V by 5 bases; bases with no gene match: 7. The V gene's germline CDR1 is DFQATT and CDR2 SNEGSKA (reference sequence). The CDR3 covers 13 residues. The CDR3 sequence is CSAARGRSEKLFF. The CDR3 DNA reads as TGCAGTGCTGCCAGGGGGAGGAGTGAAAAACTGTTTTTT.

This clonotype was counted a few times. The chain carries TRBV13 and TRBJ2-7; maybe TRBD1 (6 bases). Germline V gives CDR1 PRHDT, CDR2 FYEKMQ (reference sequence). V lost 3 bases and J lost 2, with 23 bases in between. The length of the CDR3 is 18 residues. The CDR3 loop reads CASSLGARGNPNPYEQYF. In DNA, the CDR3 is TGTGCCAGCAGCTTGGGGGCGAGGGGGAACCCGAATCCCTACGAGCAGTACTTC.